This record looks at one T cell receptor (beta chain) sequence and its context. The clone's antigen remains unknown. Base qualities are not recorded, but no much larger clone differs from it by a single base. The entry originates in a study of T cell responses to AZD1222 COVID-19 vaccine (dated by TCRdb to 2020 to 2022). As for the study more broadly: TCR sequencing covered over 230 trial participants: 200 to 220 given two doses of AZD1222 and 26 given two doses of MenACWY control vaccine. Trial participants were enrolled by age into 18-55, 56-69 and 70-plus year subgroups, with around 150, 28 and 57 TCR-sequenced participants respectively. What the authors observed across the whole study: Because no day 14 peak-response samples were available, the repertoires could be characterized only after the peak T cell response. Most participants were white British and females outnumbered males, and the authors suggested that clonal diversity may have been underestimated. Epitopes outside the regions mutated in the B.1.351 and B.1.1.7 variants were reportedly recognized by nearly half of the unique spike-specific TCRs. A significant rise in spike-specific TCR breadth and depth was observed after two AZD1222 doses relative to day 0 and relative to MenACWY recipients. Only five to seven AZD1222 recipients were SARS-CoV-2 seropositive at baseline, limiting conclusions about previously exposed vaccinees. The whole spike protein was spanned by vaccine-associated CD4 TCRs, and dominant responses were seen in regions 160-218 and 743-854. The 56-69-year group was small, and its depth increase did not reach significance, likely because of low power.

The CDR3 holds 14 amino acids from the cysteine to the phenylalanine. The retained sequence is limited to the CDR3, 42 bases, with the frame set at the first base. The CDR1 and CDR2 encoded by the germline V gene (reference sequence) are SGHAT and FQDESV. V is pared back by 1 base and J by 4 bases, with 9 bases lying between the germline termini. Per the publication, the time point label means: about 28 days (+/-7) after the second vaccine dose. AZD1222 recipients whose second dose came at about 4 weeks and those whose second dose came at about 12 weeks were combined into one group, since spike-specific TCR depth and breadth did not differ between the two schedules. Vaccinee samples came from UK trials COV001 and COV002, including a single-blind randomized controlled phase 2/3 trial of AZD1222 (ChAdOx1 nCoV-19) in healthy adults. For TCRbeta chain sequencing, PBMC samples were collected from trial participants at day 0 and at day 28 after the second dose.

The CDR3 regions of human TCRbeta chains were analyzed by immunosequencing. Turning to the authors' computational methods: TCRs in the repertoires were matched against a reference library of SARS-CoV-2-specific TCRs that had been generated with the MIRA antigen-specificity platform. Breadth was defined as the fraction of unique TCRs that were SARS-CoV-2-associated. Depth was defined as the fraction of total T cells that were SARS-CoV-2-associated. Using the MIRA data, every spike-specific TCR was mapped to the spike region that the TCR reacted to and assigned to either a CD4 or a CD8 class. Log10-transformed breadth and depth values were compared by one-way ANOVA with Sidak's multiple comparisons tests. In TCRdb, the immuneACCESS table is reduced to in-frame sequences with V and J assigned. These tables do not hold every clone; where another copy was compared, an unresolved V gene accounts for under half, and the others remain unexplained. The D gene and trimming were derived from the DNA, and the V and J assignments and clone size from that table. The sample yields approximately 100,000 clones; more than 70% were counted once. 10% to 13% of the sample is in the top ten clones.

The sequences come from peripheral blood, collected 28 days after the second AZD1222 dose. The source of this sequence is an adult who received the AZD1222 COVID-19 vaccine. The rearranged segments are TRBV11-1 and TRBJ2-3; perhaps TRBD1 is the D gene, with 5 bases matching. The bases are TGTGCCAGCAGCTTAGTAGGGGTCCCAGATACGCAGTATTTT. It translates to CASSLVGVPDTQYF.